Each of the 28 T cell receptor beta chains below was sequenced from the same sample in a study of molecular identifiers for immune sequencing clone quantification. Via MiXCR, TCRdb re-called the PCR reads, giving one row per CDR3 protein. This sample has 38,000 or so distinct CDR3 sequences, with roughly 18% found just once. Material: naive CD8+ T cells from blood, with Jurkat cell RNA spiked in. The sample's subset: FACS-sorted CD8+CD4-CCR7+CD45RA+ naive T cells. Receptors originate from a human donor in good health. Some libraries in this study had Jurkat cell RNA spiked in.

This clonotype was found many times. J is TRBJ2-1 and V is TRBV4-2; D is possibly TRBD2 (5 bases). The CDR3 runs to 16 residues. The germline V gene has CDR1 LGHNA and CDR2 YNFKEQ. Between the trimmed V and J ends, which lost 3 bases and 0 bases, there was a span of 12 bases. CDR3: CASSQELVSSYNEQFF. The CDR3 DNA follows: TGTGCCAGCAGCCAGGAACTAGTAAGCTCCTACAATGAGCAGTTCTTC.

To note about this clonotype: One end of the junction is discordant with germline, which a read error may explain. The rearrangement joins TRBV9 to TRBJ1-1, with D possibly being TRBD1 (5 bases). The CDR3 is 18 residues long. Germline V gene data show CDR1 as SGDLS and CDR2 as YYNGEE. For the CDR3, the DNA is TGCGCCAGCAGCGCTAACCCCAAGGGGAAGTCGATGAACACTGAAGCTTTCTTT. Protein product: CASSANPKGKSMNTEAFF. Using reference TRBV9 and TRBJ1-1 for the parts outside the CDR3, the full variable domain is DSGVTQTPKHLITATGQRVTLRCSPRSGDLSVYWYQQSLDQGLQFLIQYYNGEERAKGNILERFSAQQFPDLHSELNLSSLELGDSALYFCASSANPKGKSMNTEAFFGQGTRLTVV.

J is TRBJ2-7 and V is TRBV6-5; a possible D gene is TRBD1 (5 bases). The V end lost 7 bases, the J end lost 5 bases, and 15 bases lay between the germline ends. Germline assignment: CDR1 MNHEY and CDR2 SVGAGI. This CDR3 contains 13 residues. As DNA, the CDR3 is TGTGCCAGCAATCGGCAGGGCGCCCACGAGCAGTACTTC. As protein: CASNRQGAHEQYF.

This clonotype was detected many times. This chain links TRBV9 with TRBJ1-2; D might be TRBD1 (5 bases). CDR1 and CDR2 from the germline V gene are SGDLS and YYNGEE. CDR3 length: 15 amino acids. Trimming cost V 5 bases and J 4 bases, with 18 bases left between them. CDR3 nucleotide sequence: TGTGCCAGCAGTCCCGGGACCTCGGAGGGCTATGGCTACACCTTC. Translation gives CASSPGTSEGYGYTF.

This clonotype was recorded many times. The chain's CDR3 is CASSLGRVQETQYF. Here the CDR3 DNA reads TGTGCCAGCAGCTTAGGCCGGGTTCAAGAGACCCAGTACTTC. This chain connects TRBV13 to TRBJ2-5, with no clear D. V dropped 0 bases and J dropped 2 bases, with 7 bases sitting between them. Germline loops: CDR1 PRHDT, CDR2 FYEKMQ (reference sequence). This CDR3 comprises 14 residues. Using reference TRBV13 and TRBJ2-5 for the parts outside the CDR3, the full variable domain is AAGVIQSPRHLIKEKRETATLKCYPIPRHDTVYWYQQGPGQDPQFLISFYEKMQSDKGSIPDRFSAQQFSDYHSELNMSSLELGDSALYFCASSLGRVQETQYFGPGTRLLVL.

This clonotype has more than one count but fewer than ten. This chain connects TRBV29-1 to TRBJ1-5; maybe TRBD1 (5 bases). The V and J ends lost 3 bases and 3 bases respectively, with 12 bases between them. The CDR3 runs 14 residues. Germline CDR1 reads SQVTM; CDR2 reads ANQGSEA. The chain's CDR3 is CSVDGQGVNQPQHF. CDR3 coding DNA: TGCAGCGTTGACGGGCAGGGTGTCAATCAGCCCCAGCATTTT.

This clonotype has ten or more counts. The chain uses TRBV29-1 and TRBJ2-7; the D gene could be TRBD1 or TRBD2 (6 bases each). Per germline, CDR1 SQVTM and CDR2 ANQGSEA. With 2 bases removed from V and 1 base from J, the gap between germline ends came to 18 bases. The CDR3 length is 16 residues. The CDR3 DNA sequence: TGCAGCGTTGAACAACAAGAAGGGGGGAGTTCCTACGAGCAGTACTTC. This encodes CSVEQQEGGSSYEQYF.

This clonotype was seen repeatedly, ten times or more. The rearrangement uses TRBV27 and TRBJ2-1, with 9 bases matching TRBD2. CDR3 length: 16 amino acids. Unmatched junction bases numbered 8, after V lost 4 bases and J lost 4 bases. CDR1 is MNHEY and CDR2 is SMNVEV in the germline V gene (reference sequence). CDR3 DNA: TGTGCCAGCAGTTCGAACCCGGGACTAGCTTACAATGAGCAGTTCTTC. Translated: CASSSNPGLAYNEQFF.

Regarding this clonotype: Since a much larger clone is just one base distant, this may be a read error. The chain links TRBV12-3 or TRBV12-4 to TRBJ1-1; D is possibly TRBD1 (5 bases). The length of the CDR3 is 11 residues. CDR3 protein: CASSQGSEALF. The CDR3 coding sequence is TGTGCCAGCAGTCAGGGATCTGAAGCTCTCTTT.

This clonotype was found many times. Written as DNA, the CDR3 is TGTGCCAGCAGCCACGGGACTAGCGATTATACGCAGTATTTT. Translating it yields CASSHGTSDYTQYF. The chain recombines TRBV13 with TRBJ2-3; TRBD2 aligns across 10 bases. Losses at the gene ends were 5 bases for V and 7 bases for J; bases not matched to a gene: 6. The CDR3 is 14 residues long. Germline V gives CDR1 PRHDT, CDR2 FYEKMQ (reference sequence).

This clonotype was recorded at least ten times. The CDR3 DNA reads as TGTGCCAGCAGCGTGCGGGAGTTCGCCTACAATGAGCAGTTCTTC. Its translation: CASSVREFAYNEQFF. The chain links TRBV9 to TRBJ2-1; 7 bases are a match to TRBD2. The germline CDR1 and CDR2 sequences are SGDLS and YYNGEE. V shed 2 bases, J shed 2 bases, and the junction held 4 bases outside the gene matches. The CDR3 is 15 residues long.

The sample holds many counts of this clonotype. V usage is TRBV2 and J usage is TRBJ2-7, with D perhaps TRBD1 (5 bases). The V gene's germline CDR1 is SNHLY and CDR2 FYNNEI. The CDR3 has 11 amino acids. V dropped 7 bases and J dropped 6 bases, with 10 bases sitting between them. This chain's CDR3 is CASITGSEQYF. The CDR3 nucleotides are TGTGCCAGCATTACAGGTAGCGAGCAGTACTTC.

A word on this clonotype: A single base separates this from a much larger clone, so it may be a read error. This rearrangement joins TRBV28 to TRBJ2-7, with 7 bases identical to TRBD2. V lost 4 bases, J lost 8 bases, and 8 bases stayed unmatched. The CDR3 has 13 residues. Germline V gene data show CDR1 as MDHEN and CDR2 as SYDVKM. CDR3 loop: CASSWEGMYKQYF. CDR3 bases: TGTGCCAGCAGTTGGGAGGGGATGTACAAGCAGTACTTC.

There are many counts of this clonotype. The chain combines TRBV4-1 with TRBJ2-7; TRBD1 matches 10 bases. The CDR3 extends over 22 amino acids. J was trimmed by 2 bases and V by 4 bases; bases with no gene match: 26. Germline V gene sequence: CDR1 MGHRA, CDR2 YSYEKL. The CDR3 loop reads CASSPRPGQGTTRRTQTYEQYF. The CDR3 nucleotides are TGCGCCAGCAGCCCCCGCCCGGGACAGGGGACAACGCGCCGTACTCAAACCTACGAGCAGTACTTC.

This clonotype was observed at least ten times. The chain joins TRBV19 to TRBJ2-1; 10 nucleotides line up with TRBD2. Germline V gene sequence: CDR1 LNHDA, CDR2 SQIVND (reference sequence). The CDR3 contains 14 residues. With 2 bases clipped from V and 5 bases from J, the junction kept 0 bases outside the gene matches. The CDR3 nucleotides read TGTGCCAGTAGTATACTAGCGGGAGACAATGAGCAGTTCTTC. This encodes CASSILAGDNEQFF.

CDR3 bases: TGTGCCAGCCGCTGGCGCCCCTTAGGCACAGATACGCAGTATTTT. Encoded protein: CASRWRPLGTDTQYF. This chain links TRBV28 with TRBJ2-3; no reliable D call. The germline V gene encodes CDR1 MDHEN and CDR2 SYDVKM. Trimming stripped 8 bases from V and 1 base from J, with 16 bases between. The CDR3 runs to 15 residues.

The genes are TRBV29-1 and TRBJ2-1, with 7 bases lining up with TRBD2. The CDR3 totals 14 residues. From germline, CDR1 is SQVTM and CDR2 ANQGSEA. Trimming removed 5 bases from V and 2 bases from J; junction bases left unmatched: 6. As DNA, the CDR3 is TGCAGCGTTTTGGGCGGGAGCACCTACAATGAGCAGTTCTTC. Encoded protein: CSVLGGSTYNEQFF.

In its sample, this clonotype was seen many times. The chain recombines TRBV6-1 with TRBJ1-1, with D tentatively TRBD1 (5 bases). This CDR3 spans 14 amino acids. Trimming stripped 2 bases from V and 5 bases from J, with 12 bases between. Germline CDR1 and CDR2: MNHNS and SASEGT. In DNA form, the CDR3 reads TGTGCCAGCAGTGAATTCGGGACCGGGACTGAAGCTTTCTTT. Its protein product is CASSEFGTGTEAFF.

This clonotype was counted ten times or more. V is TRBV6-6 and J is TRBJ2-5; TRBD1 might be the D (6 bases). Trimming took 4 bases from V and 2 from J, leaving 14 bases between them. Per germline, CDR1 MNHNY and CDR2 SVGAGI (reference sequence). CDR3 length: 15 residues. The CDR3 reads CASSFPGTLQETQYF. Written as DNA, the CDR3 is TGTGCCAGCAGTTTCCCTGGGACACTGCAAGAGACCCAGTACTTC.

This clonotype appeared once. Given a much more abundant clone one base away, this may be a read error. The CDR3 sequence: CSAARDGDNEQFF. CDR3 DNA: TGCAGCGCTGCCCGGGACGGAGACAATGAGCAGTTCTTC. V usage is TRBV29-1 and J usage is TRBJ2-1; D is possibly TRBD1 or TRBD2 (5 bases each). Germline-derived CDR1 and CDR2 are SQVTM and ANQGSEA. The ends were cut back, 7 bases at V and 5 bases at J, with 15 bases in the middle. The CDR3 sequence is 13 residues long.

At least ten counts were recorded for this clonotype. The rearrangement links TRBV27 to TRBJ2-3; D not certain. CDR1 is MNHEY and CDR2 is SMNVEV in the germline V gene (reference sequence). This CDR3 region has 11 residues. V was pared by 6 bases and J by 4 bases, with 5 bases between. The CDR3 region is CASSLADTQYF. The CDR3 bases are TGTGCCAGCAGCTTAGCAGATACGCAGTATTTT.

A single count supports this clonotype. V gene TRBV28 combines with J gene TRBJ2-7; TRBD2 agrees at 8 bases. Per the germline V gene, CDR1 is MDHEN and CDR2 is SYDVKM. V was pared by 6 bases and J by 3 bases, with 4 bases of the junction left unmatched. The CDR3 is 13 residues long. In nucleotides, the CDR3 is TGTGCCAGCAGGGTGGCGGGAGGCTACGAGCAGTACTTC. Residues: CASRVAGGYEQYF.

This clonotype rates as medium-sized. This chain connects TRBV5-1 to TRBJ2-5, with D possibly matching TRBD1 (5 bases). CDR3 length: 11 amino acids. Germline V gene lookup returns CDR1 SGHRS and CDR2 YFSETQ. Trimming removed 3 bases from V and 5 bases from J, with 5 bases in between. In DNA, the CDR3 is TGCGCCAGCAGCTACAGGGAGACCCAGTACTTC. Amino acid sequence: CASSYRETQYF.

Ten or more counts support this clonotype. V gene TRBV28 combines with J gene TRBJ2-7; D is unresolved. The CDR3 contains 14 residues. V shed 6 bases and J shed 6 bases, with 18 bases lying between them. CDR1 MDHEN and CDR2 SYDVKM come from the germline V gene. CDR3 nucleotides: TGTGCCAGCAGGCTCTCCGTCTCTCTCGCCGAGCAGTACTTC. Translated: CASRLSVSLAEQYF. The whole variable domain, remainder taken from reference TRBV28 and TRBJ2-7, is DVKVTQSSRYLVKRTGEKVFLECVQDMDHENMFWYRQDPGLGLRLIYFSYDVKMKEKGDIPEGYSVSREKKERFSLILESASTNQTSMYLCASRLSVSLAEQYFGPGTRLTVT.

Many counts were recorded for this clonotype. The J gene is TRBJ1-2, the V gene TRBV12-3 or TRBV12-4, with D possibly matching TRBD1 (5 bases). Trimming removed 1 base at V and 8 bases at J, with 8 bases between. The CDR3 runs 12 residues. The CDR3: CASSLVAGGYTF. Written as DNA, the CDR3 is TGTGCCAGCAGTTTAGTCGCAGGGGGCTACACCTTC.

This clonotype was seen repeatedly, ten times or more. The chain is built from TRBV20-1 and TRBJ2-1; TRBD2 aligns across 10 bases. CDR3 size: 18 residues. Germline lookup yields CDR1 DFQATT and CDR2 SNEGSKA (reference sequence). V trimming: 0 bases; J trimming: 8 bases; junction bases outside the gene matches: 16. The CDR3 DNA is TGCAGTGCTAGAGATCGGAGGGGGCTAGCGGGAGCGGGCCATGAGCAGTTCTTC. It yields the protein CSARDRRGLAGAGHEQFF.

This clonotype is classed as medium-sized. The gene calls are TRBV7-2 and TRBJ2-7; D unresolved. Trimming removed 8 bases at V and 0 bases at J, with 11 bases between. Germline CDR1 SGHTA, CDR2 FQGNSA. The CDR3 runs to 13 residues. CDR3 in amino acids: CASEETISYEQYF. In nucleotides, the CDR3 is TGTGCCAGCGAGGAGACAATCTCCTACGAGCAGTACTTC.

This clonotype was seen a few times. The V gene is TRBV9, the J gene TRBJ1-6; a weak D match, TRBD1 (5 bases). CDR1 is SGDLS, CDR2 YYNGEE, per germline. The CDR3 loop spans 14 amino acids. The V gene lost 5 bases and the J gene lost 7 bases, with 13 bases spanning the gap. The CDR3, as DNA: TGTGCCAGCAGGGCGGGGCAGCTGAATTCACCCCTCCACTTT. Translating it yields CASRAGQLNSPLHF.